The 24 T cell receptor beta chains listed next were all sequenced from one sample in a study of PD-1 blockade in mismatch repair-deficient tumors. Only in-frame clones appear in the TCRdb table, and some are missing; sequencing was by immunoSEQ multiplex PCR. The sample consists of about 100,000 clones, about four fifths of them appearing once. Sample: peripheral blood, taken roughly eight months after starting pembrolizumab. The receptors come from an adult with mismatch repair-deficient cancer.

The chain uses TRBV6-4 and TRBJ2-3; 9 bases are shared with TRBD2. Germline assignment: CDR1 MRHNA and CDR2 SNTAGT. With V trimmed by 0 bases and J by 0 bases, 1 base remained unmatched. This CDR3 comprises 16 residues. The CDR3 nucleotides read TGTGCCAGCAGTGACTCCGCGGGAGGGAGCACAGATACGCAGTATTTT. It codes for CASSDSAGGSTDTQYF.

The V call is TRBV10-2, the J call TRBJ1-5; D call uncertain. V was pared by 4 bases and J by 4 bases, with 11 bases between. Germline assignment: CDR1 WSHSY and CDR2 SAAADI. CDR3 length: 14 amino acids. The CDR3 region has the DNA TGCGCCAGCAGTGTATCGGCCAGGAATCAGCCCCAGCATTTT. Protein: CASSVSARNQPQHF.

A few counts support this clone. The gene calls are TRBV7-2 and TRBJ1-2, with unresolved D. V dropped 3 bases and J dropped 8 bases, with 22 bases sitting between them. Germline V gene lookup returns CDR1 SGHTA and CDR2 FQGNSA. The CDR3 spans 16 residues. The CDR3 loop is CASSFSSQPGVQGYTF. CDR3 in DNA: TGTGCCAGCAGCTTCTCCTCCCAACCAGGCGTCCAAGGCTACACCTTC.

V gene TRBV5-1 combines with J gene TRBJ1-5; no reliable D call. This CDR3 is built from 13 residues. The ends were cut back, 4 bases at V and 0 bases at J, with 5 bases in the middle. Germline V gene sequence: CDR1 SGHRS, CDR2 YFSETQ. DNA for the CDR3: TGCGCCAGCAGCGAGTATAGCAATCAGCCCCAGCATTTT. This gives the protein CASSEYSNQPQHF.

The J gene is TRBJ2-5, the V gene TRBV5-6, with D unclear. Germline lookup yields CDR1 SGHDT and CDR2 YYEEEE. V lost 0 bases to trimming and J lost 1 base, with 10 bases between them. CDR3 size: 15 residues. CDR3 sequence (DNA): TGTGCCAGCAGCTTGGAGACGGAAACCCAAGAGACCCAGTACTTC. It yields the protein CASSLETETQETQYF.

The V gene is TRBV19, the J gene TRBJ1-1; D is unclear. The CDR3 length is 14 residues. The V gene's germline CDR1 is LNHDA and CDR2 SQIVND (reference sequence). V was pared by 5 bases and J by 6 bases, with 16 bases between. In DNA form, the CDR3 reads TGTGCCAGTAGTTCCGCGGGAGGTTCCCCTGAAGCTTTCTTT. This sequence encodes CASSSAGGSPEAFF.

The chain couples TRBV27 to TRBJ2-7; 14 nucleotides agree with TRBD2. V lost 6 bases, J lost 4 bases, and 5 bases stayed unmatched. Germline CDR1 MNHEY, CDR2 SMNVEV (reference sequence). The CDR3 length is 15 residues. The CDR3 bases are TGTGCCAGCAGACCCGGGACTAGCGGGAGTTACGAGCAGTACTTC. Its translation is CASRPGTSGSYEQYF.

J is TRBJ1-5 and V is TRBV7-6; D unclear. The germline V and J ends were trimmed by 5 bases and 3 bases, with 8 bases remaining between them. Germline V lookup: CDR1 SGHVS, CDR2 FNYEAQ. The CDR3 runs to 13 residues. CDR3 in amino acids: CASSIRDNQPQHF. CDR3 bases: TGTGCCAGCAGCATCCGGGACAATCAGCCCCAGCATTTT.

This chain uses TRBV14 with TRBJ2-7; TRBD2 matches at 9 bases. With V trimmed by 2 bases and J by 3 bases, 2 bases remained unmatched. The V gene's germline CDR1 is SGHDN and CDR2 FVKESK. The CDR3 sequence is 14 residues long. The CDR3 bases are TGTGCCAGCAGCCAAATGACTAGCGGCTACGAGCAGTACTTC. It specifies CASSQMTSGYEQYF.

The chain carries TRBV7-9 and TRBJ2-7; 8 nucleotides line up with TRBD2. The germline V gene encodes CDR1 SEHNR and CDR2 FQNEAQ (reference sequence). V lost 1 base to trimming and J lost 3 bases; unmatched junction nucleotides: 5. This CDR3 spans 15 amino acids. The CDR3 DNA reads as TGTGCCAGCAGCTTAGACGGGAGGGCCATCTACGAGCAGTACTTC. Amino acids: CASSLDGRAIYEQYF. Variable domain in full (rest from reference TRBV7-9 and TRBJ2-7): DTGVSQNPRHKITKRGQNVTFRCDPISEHNRLYWYRQTLGQGPEFLTYFQNEAQLEKSRLLSDRFSAERPKGSFSTLEIQRTEQGDSAMYLCASSLDGRAIYEQYFGPGTRLTVT.

The chain combines TRBV28 with TRBJ2-1, with 8 bases matching TRBD2. With V trimmed by 1 base and J by 6 bases, 8 bases remained unmatched. Germline V gene sequence: CDR1 MDHEN, CDR2 SYDVKM. CDR3 length: 16 amino acids. CDR3 loop: CASSLLRVAGSNEQFF. The CDR3 DNA reads TGTGCCAGCAGTTTATTACGGGTAGCGGGAAGCAATGAGCAGTTCTTC.

The rearrangement uses TRBV11-2 and TRBJ2-1, with no clear D. V lost 0 bases, J lost 7 bases, and 10 bases lay in between. From germline, CDR1 is SGHAT and CDR2 FQNNGV. The length of the CDR3 is 14 residues. The CDR3 region has the DNA TGTGCCAGCAGCTTAGACCTACAGTGGAATGAGCAGTTCTTC. It is translated as CASSLDLQWNEQFF.

This clone was observed once. This chain joins TRBV4-1 and TRBJ2-1; TRBD2 aligns across 8 bases. V lost 1 base, J lost 4 bases, and 6 bases stayed unmatched. The CDR3 spans 16 residues. Germline values: CDR1 MGHRA, CDR2 YSYEKL. CDR3 in amino acids: CASSQAGGGVYNEQFF. DNA for the CDR3: TGCGCCAGCAGCCAAGCGGGGGGGGGCGTATACAATGAGCAGTTCTTC.

This clone was counted between two and nine times. The CDR3 here is CASSQSTGLYEQYF. CDR3 nucleotide sequence: TGTGCCAGCAGCCAATCGACAGGGCTGTACGAGCAGTACTTC. V and J are TRBV4-2 and TRBJ2-7, with 7 bases matching TRBD1. Germline values: CDR1 LGHNA, CDR2 YNFKEQ. The CDR3 is 14 amino acids. J gave up 4 bases and V 2 bases, and 5 bases lay outside the gene matches.

The chain joins TRBV5-4 to TRBJ2-5; 9 nucleotides line up with TRBD2. The CDR3 has 15 amino acids. Germline CDR1 is SGHNT and CDR2 is YYREEE (reference sequence). Losses at the gene ends were 0 bases for V and 1 base for J; bases not matched to a gene: 1. CDR3 in amino acids: CASSLEGLAQETQYF. The CDR3 DNA is TGTGCCAGCAGCTTGGAGGGACTAGCCCAAGAGACCCAGTACTTC. Combining the CDR3 with reference TRBV5-4 and TRBJ2-5 gives the whole variable domain ETGVTQSPTHLIKTRGQQVTLRCSSQSGHNTVSWYQQALGQGPQFIFQYYREEENGRGNFPPRFSGLQFPNYSSELNVNALELDDSALYLCASSLEGLAQETQYFGPGTRLLVL.

V usage is TRBV6-6 and J usage is TRBJ2-5; 13 nucleotides align to TRBD2. This CDR3 is 15 amino acids long. Germline V CDR1 and CDR2: MNHNY, SVGAGI (reference sequence). V trimming: 5 bases; J trimming: 4 bases; junction bases outside the gene matches: 4. CDR3 nucleotide sequence: TGTGCCAGCAGTAGGACTAGCGGGAGAATAGAGACCCAGTACTTC. This translates into CASSRTSGRIETQYF.

The rearrangement uses TRBV7-3 and TRBJ2-5; weak D call: TRBD2 (6 bases). The length of the CDR3 is 15 residues. Per germline, CDR1 SGHTA and CDR2 FQGTGA. The germline V and J ends were trimmed by 5 bases and 4 bases, with 17 bases remaining between them. This CDR3 reads CASSLSATSLETQYF. CDR3 DNA: TGTGCCAGCAGCCTTTCTGCGACTAGTTTAGAGACCCAGTACTTC. The full variable domain, in which reference TRBV7-3 and TRBJ2-5 provide the parts outside the CDR3, is GAGVSQTPSNKVTEKGKYVELRCDPISGHTALYWYRQSLGQGPEFLIYFQGTGAADDSGLPNDRFFAVRPEGSVSTLKIQRTERGDSAVYLCASSLSATSLETQYFGPGTRLLVL.

The V and J genes are TRBV30 and TRBJ1-5; 9 bases align to TRBD1. The CDR3 is 16 amino acids. V lost 1 base, J lost 6 bases, and 10 bases stayed unmatched. Germline CDR1 reads GTSNPN; CDR2 reads SVGIG (reference sequence). The CDR3 protein is CAWSATGGVVSQPQHF. The CDR3 DNA follows: TGTGCCTGGAGTGCTACAGGGGGCGTAGTTTCTCAGCCCCAGCATTTT.

The V call is TRBV15, the J call TRBJ1-1; no firm D call. This CDR3 comprises 16 residues. CDR1 LNHNV and CDR2 YYDKDF come from the germline V gene (reference sequence). Trimming cost V 1 base and J 3 bases, with 15 bases left between them. DNA for the CDR3: TGTGCCACCAGCAGAGGCGGAGGCTCTACGGACACTGAAGCTTTCTTT. This sequence encodes CATSRGGGSTDTEAFF. The complete variable domain, with remaining parts taken from reference TRBV15 and TRBJ1-1, reads DAMVIQNPRYQVTQFGKPVTLSCSQTLNHNVMYWYQQKSSQAPKLLFHYYDKDFNNEADTPDNFQSRRPNTSFCFLDIRSPGLGDTAMYLCATSRGGGSTDTEAFFGQGTRLTVV.

This clone appeared a few times. CDR3 bases: TGTGCCAGCCGACAGGGGCGCGGGGAAGGCTACACCTTC. Protein: CASRQGRGEGYTF. This chain connects TRBV7-9 to TRBJ1-2, with 8 bases matching TRBD1. The J segment lost 8 bases and the V segment lost 8 bases, leaving 10 bases of the junction unmatched. The CDR3 covers 13 residues. Germline CDR1 and CDR2: SEHNR and FQNEAQ (reference sequence).

The rearrangement joins TRBV4-1 to TRBJ2-5; perhaps TRBD2 as D (5 bases). Trimming removed 4 bases at V and 4 bases at J, with 10 bases between. CDR3 length: 13 amino acids. Looked up from germline, CDR1 is MGHRA and CDR2 is YSYEKL. The CDR3 protein is CASSLTAGETQYF. Written as DNA, the CDR3 is TGCGCCAGCAGCCTCACGGCGGGAGAGACCCAGTACTTC.

J is TRBJ2-1 and V is TRBV5-3; the D is unclear. TRBV5-3 counts as an open reading frame of uncertain function. The germline V and J ends were trimmed by 7 bases and 7 bases, with 21 bases remaining between them. The CDR3 spans 15 residues. CDR3 in amino acids: CARGYEAAMLNEQFF. The CDR3 region has the DNA TGTGCCAGAGGCTATGAGGCCGCTATGTTGAATGAGCAGTTCTTC.

The DNA for the CDR3 is TGCGCCAGCAGCCAAAGGGTTGAGACAAGTGGCTACACCTTC. Its translation: CASSQRVETSGYTF. The chain has TRBV4-1 and TRBJ1-2; D is unclear. CDR1 is MGHRA, CDR2 YSYEKL, per germline. V shed 2 bases and J shed 7 bases, with 14 bases lying between them. This CDR3 is 14 amino acids long.

The gene calls are TRBV27 and TRBJ2-1, with no clear D. V was clipped by 2 bases and J by 7 bases, with 9 bases between them. Per germline, CDR1 MNHEY and CDR2 SMNVEV (reference sequence). CDR3 length: 13 amino acids. The CDR3 protein is CASSLRTNNEQFF. In DNA, the CDR3 is TGTGCCAGCAGTTTAAGGACGAATAATGAGCAGTTCTTC.